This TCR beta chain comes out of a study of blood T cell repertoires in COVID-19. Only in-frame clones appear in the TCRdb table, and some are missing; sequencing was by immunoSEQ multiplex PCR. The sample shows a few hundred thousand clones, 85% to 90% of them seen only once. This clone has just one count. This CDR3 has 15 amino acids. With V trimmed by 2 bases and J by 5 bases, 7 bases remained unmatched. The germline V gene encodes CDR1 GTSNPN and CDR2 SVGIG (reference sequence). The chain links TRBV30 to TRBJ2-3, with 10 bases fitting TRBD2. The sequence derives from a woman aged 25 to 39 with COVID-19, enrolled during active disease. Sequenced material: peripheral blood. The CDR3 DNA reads TGTGCCTGGAGTCCCGGGACTAGCGTACGAGATACGCAGTATTTT. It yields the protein CAWSPGTSVRDTQYF.